These T cell receptor beta chains were read from a single sample in a study of beta chain features in type 1 diabetes. Assay: immunoSEQ multiplex PCR; the TCRdb copy retains only in-frame clones and omits some. This table holds under 550,000 clones, 11% found once. Material: naive CD4+ T cells from blood. The receptors here all came from a woman aged 18-30 years in good health. The CDR3 runs from the conserved cysteine through the conserved F or W. D genes are given only for firm matches. Clone size is shown for a subset of rows, as once, few, many or a class of expanded clone.

many,TRBV27,TRBJ1-2,-,TGTGCCAGCAGGGGCCTGGATTGGTATGGCTACACCTTC,CASRGLDWYGYTF
-,TRBV7-2,TRBJ2-1,TRBD2,TGTGCCAGCAGCTGGTCTAGCGGAACCTACAATGAGCAGTTCTTC,CASSWSSGTYNEQFF
few,TRBV29-1,TRBJ2-3,-,TGCAGCTTCTTCAGGGGTCGAGATACGCAGTATTTT,CSFFRGRDTQYF
-,TRBV27,TRBJ2-3,TRBD1,TGTGCCAGCAGTCTTCGACAGGGGGCCCGTACGCAGTATTTT,CASSLRQGARTQYF
-,TRBV5-1,TRBJ1-1,-,TGCGCCAGCAGCTTGAGGGCAGAATCTATGAACACTGAAGCTTTCTTT,CASSLRAESMNTEAFF
-,TRBV5-1,TRBJ2-5,-,TGCGCCAGCAGCTTGGCCCTGGGAGAGACCCAGTACTTC,CASSLALGETQYF
few,TRBV20-1,TRBJ2-1,-,TGCAGTGCTAGACGCGGGAATGAGCAGTTCTTC,CSARRGNEQFF
few,TRBV7-2,TRBJ2-5,-,TGTGCCAGCAGCTTAATGGGCGGAACCCAGTACTTC,CASSLMGGTQYF
-,TRBV7-9,TRBJ2-1,-,TGTGCCAGCAGGACTCGGACAGACAATGAGCAGTTCTTC,CASRTRTDNEQFF
few,TRBV4-1,TRBJ2-5,-,TGCGCCAGCAGCCAAGAGGCTAGCGCGGAGACCCAGTACTTC,CASSQEASAETQYF
few,TRBV4-3,TRBJ1-2,-,TGCGCCAGCAGCCAAGATGTTCGGGGTGCTGGCTACACCTTC,CASSQDVRGAGYTF
-,TRBV20-1,TRBJ2-7,-,TGCAGTGCCACAGGGACCTACGAGCAGTACTTC,CSATGTYEQYF
-,TRBV4-2,TRBJ2-1,-,TGTGCCAGCAGCCAAGCCGCACGGCGGGGTAACTACAATGAGCAGTTCTTC,CASSQAARRGNYNEQFF
-,TRBV27,TRBJ2-3,-,TGTGCCAGCAGCTTGCGGGGAAGCACAGATACGCAGTATTTT,CASSLRGSTDTQYF
few,TRBV12-5,TRBJ2-5,TRBD1,TGTGCTAGTGGTTTGTGGAACCCAGGGGGAGAGACCCAGTACTTC,CASGLWNPGGETQYF
-,TRBV29-1,TRBJ1-1,TRBD1,TGCAGCGTACAGGGGTACATGAACACTGAAGCTTTCTTT,CSVQGYMNTEAFF
few,TRBV6-6,TRBJ2-5,-,TGTGCCAGCAGTTACTCGAAGAGCGGCTTGTGGGAGACCCAGTACTTC,CASSYSKSGLWETQYF
few,TRBV11-1,TRBJ2-5,-,TGTGCCAGCAGCTTAATACAGCAAGAGACCCAGTACTTC,CASSLIQQETQYF
few,TRBV7-2,TRBJ2-1,-,TGTGCCAGCAGCCCGGACGGACCGGGGTCCTACAATGAGCAGTTCTTC,CASSPDGPGSYNEQFF
-,TRBV11-2,TRBJ2-3,TRBD2,TGTGCCAGCAGCAAGACTAGCCGCACAGATACGCAGTATTTT,CASSKTSRTDTQYF
-,TRBV19,TRBJ2-2,-,TGTGCCAGTAAACACACGAGGGGAATACACACCGGGGAGCTGTTTTTT,CASKHTRGIHTGELFF
few,TRBV30,TRBJ2-1,TRBD2,TGTGCCTGGACCCTCGGGGGGATATACAATGAGCAGTTCTTC,CAWTLGGIYNEQFF
few,TRBV4-3,TRBJ2-3,-,TGCGCCAGCAGCCAGGATGGCTTAATGGGTACGCAGTATTTT,CASSQDGLMGTQYF
-,TRBV4-3,TRBJ1-2,-,TGCGCCAGCAGCCAAGACGGATACCAGGGTATCGGCTACACCTTC,CASSQDGYQGIGYTF
-,TRBV5-1,TRBJ2-1,TRBD2,TGCGCCAGCAGCGTCGGGGGGTCCTTCTACAATGAGCAGTTCTTC,CASSVGGSFYNEQFF
-,TRBV7-2,TRBJ2-4,-,TGTGCCAGCAGCTTAGTGCGGGATACGAACATTCAGTACTTC,CASSLVRDTNIQYF
few,TRBV30,TRBJ2-5,-,TGTGCCTGGAGTGTACGGATGGAGACCCAGTACTTC,CAWSVRMETQYF
few,TRBV2,TRBJ2-4,-,TGTGCCAGCAGTGTAATGGGACTAGCCAAAAACATTCAGTACTTC,CASSVMGLAKNIQYF
-,TRBV11-3,TRBJ2-3,TRBD1,TGTGCCAGCAGCACCACAGGGGGGACAGATACGCAGTATTTT,CASSTTGGTDTQYF
-,TRBV4-2,TRBJ2-1,-,TGTGCCAGCAGCCAAGCGGGGGTATCCTACAATGAGCAGTTCTTC,CASSQAGVSYNEQFF
-,TRBV7-9,TRBJ1-5,-,TGTGCCAGCAGCGCGGGACCCTCCGGGGAGCCCCAGCATTTT,CASSAGPSGEPQHF
-,TRBV7-9,TRBJ1-4,-,TGTGCCAGCAGCTTGGGAAAAGGGCGGGACACTAATGAAAAACTGTTTTTT,CASSLGKGRDTNEKLFF
-,TRBV29-1,TRBJ2-7,-,TGCAGCGTTGGACAGGGAGGAGGCTACGAGCAGTACTTC,CSVGQGGGYEQYF
-,TRBV5-1,TRBJ1-6,TRBD1,TGCGCCAGCAGCTCGCCGGGACAGCCAAATTCACCCCTCCACTTT,CASSSPGQPNSPLHF
-,TRBV27,TRBJ2-5,-,TGTGCCAGCAGCTCTCCAAGGGGCGGGATGGAGACCCAGTACTTC,CASSSPRGGMETQYF
-,TRBV7-9,TRBJ2-1,-,TGTGCCAGCAGCCTAATAAGACTAGAGAAATATTCGGGCGAGCAGTTCTTC,CASSLIRLEKYSGEQFF
few,TRBV5-1,TRBJ2-5,-,TGCGCCAGCAGTCCGCGACGGGAGACCCAGTACTTC,CASSPRRETQYF
few,TRBV9,TRBJ2-3,TRBD2,TGTGCCAGCAGCGCGAGCGGGATACCAACCACAGATACGCAGTATTTT,CASSASGIPTTDTQYF
-,TRBV4-2,TRBJ2-1,TRBD2,TGTGCCAGCAGCCAAGAACTAGCGGGGGGGCTGGGGCAGTTCTTC,CASSQELAGGLGQFF
-,TRBV9,TRBJ2-1,TRBD2,TGTGCCAGCAGCCGGACTAGCGGGACGAATGAGCAGTTCTTC,CASSRTSGTNEQFF
-,TRBV21-1,TRBJ2-1,-,TGTGCCAGCAGCAAGGACAGGGAAACCTACAATGAGCAGTTCTTC,CASSKDRETYNEQFF
few,TRBV28,TRBJ2-7,-,TGTGCCAGCAGTTTAGACTGGGGCAGACCCTACGAGCAGTACTTC,CASSLDWGRPYEQYF
few,TRBV7-8,TRBJ2-3,TRBD1,TGTGCCAGCAGCTTAGTTAGGGGGCGGCCAGATACGCAGTATTTT,CASSLVRGRPDTQYF
-,TRBV14,TRBJ1-2,-,TGTGCCAGCAGCCTAAGCTTGGAGATGGGCTACACCTTC,CASSLSLEMGYTF
few,TRBV7-2,TRBJ1-1,-,TGTGCCAGCAGTTCAAAATTGCACACTGAAGCTTTCTTT,CASSSKLHTEAFF
few,TRBV10-3,TRBJ2-7,TRBD1,TGTGCCATCAGTGAGCCGGACAGGGAACACGAGCAGTACTTC,CAISEPDREHEQYF
few,TRBV14,TRBJ1-4,TRBD1,TGTGCCAGCAGCCAGCACCGGGGACAGTCTAATGAAAAACTGTTTTTT,CASSQHRGQSNEKLFF
few,TRBV14,TRBJ1-2,-,TGTGCCAGCAGCCAAGGCGGATTCGCCTATGGCTACACCTTC,CASSQGGFAYGYTF
once,TRBV7-8,TRBJ2-1,-,TGTGCCAGCAGCTCCCTCCCCGGGACACAGAATCTCAATGAGCAGTTCTTC,CASSSLPGTQNLNEQFF
-,TRBV7-9,TRBJ2-7,-,TGTGCCAGCAGCCTCTCATCCGGGACATTTCTTTACGAGCAGTACTTC,CASSLSSGTFLYEQYF
-,TRBV28,TRBJ2-3,TRBD2,TGTGCCAGCACCGATCTAGCGGGAGGCACAGATACGCAGTATTTT,CASTDLAGGTDTQYF
few,TRBV9,TRBJ1-2,-,TGTGCCAGCAGCGTAGCGGGGACGCTCTATGGCTACACCTTC,CASSVAGTLYGYTF